The following is a T cell receptor (beta chain) sequence with its context. Other DNA sequences in the sample encode the same CDR3. This entry is derived from a study of blood T cell repertoires in COVID-19. Study overall: From the United States, Italy and Spain came samples of acute and convalescent COVID-19.

The CDR3 extends over 19 amino acids. V gave up 4 bases and J gave up 9 bases; unmatched junction bases: 16. CDR1 LGHNA and CDR2 YSLEER come from the germline V gene. Original methodology: Reference gene primer amplification yielded estimated nucleated cell counts. Assay: immunoSEQ multiplex PCR; the TCRdb copy retains only in-frame clones and omits some. For V, J and clone size, that table is used; D and trimming come from the DNA. The sample lists 88,000 or so clones, roughly 90% occurring once. Sequenced sample: peripheral blood. This rearrangement joins TRBV4-3 to TRBJ1-6, with 12 bases identical to TRBD1. This receptor was obtained from a man in his fifties with acute or convalescent COVID-19. In DNA form, the CDR3 reads TGCGCCAGCAGCCTCCACTCGGGACAGGGGGCGGGGGGGGCTTCACCCCTCCACTTT. Protein product: CASSLHSGQGAGGASPLHF.